This TCR beta chain was captured by sequencing in a study of cytomegalovirus exposure and HLA in healthy donors. General study findings and limits: TCR beta chains numbering under 200 were designated cytomegalovirus-associated. In vitro, a few CMV-associated chains proved specific for CMV antigens.

On this clone: Antigen unknown.

Germline trimming cut 4 bases from V and 1 base from J; bases unmatched to any gene: 1. Germline CDR1 reads SGDLS; CDR2 reads YYNGEE. The CDR3 extends over 15 amino acids. Assay: immunoSEQ multiplex PCR; the TCRdb copy retains only in-frame clones and omits some. The table lists 120,000 to 150,000 clones, approximately 88% of them singletons. The donors belonged to the roughly 110-subject validation cohort, separate from the roughly 670-subject first cohort. The TCR originated in a man aged 18 to 30 in good health and CMV-seropositive. This sequence joins TRBV9 and TRBJ2-3; 12 bases line up with TRBD2. The sample was PBMCs. The CDR3 is CASSPSGRGTDTQYF. Written as DNA, the CDR3 is TGTGCCAGCAGCCCTAGCGGGAGGGGCACAGATACGCAGTATTTT.